The 28 T cell receptor beta chains below were found in one sample sequenced in a study of blood T cell repertoires in COVID-19 (dated by TCRdb to 2018 to 2021). Libraries were built with the immunoSEQ multiplex PCR assay. In TCRdb, the immuneACCESS table is reduced to in-frame sequences with V and J assigned. These tables do not hold every clone; where another copy was compared, an unresolved V gene accounts for under half, and the others remain unexplained. The sample data list 110,000 or so clones, and 81% of these were observed just once. The ten biggest clones cover about 1.6% of the sample. The sample comprised peripheral blood. The receptors derive from a middle-aged man with acute or convalescent COVID-19.

The CDR3 coding sequence is TGTGCCAGCAGCTTGCCTGGGGCCGTCATGCGGGCTTTCTTT. It encodes CASSLPGAVMRAFF. V and J are TRBV5-4 and TRBJ1-1, with D maybe TRBD1 (5 bases). Germline loops: CDR1 SGHNT, CDR2 YYREEE (reference sequence). Trimming shortened V by 1 base and J by 11 bases, and 18 bases separated the two germline ends. This CDR3 has 14 amino acids.

The genes are TRBV6-1 and TRBJ2-1; 8 bases are a match to TRBD1. The CDR3 consists of 15 residues. Germline V gives CDR1 MNHNS, CDR2 SASEGT. The V and J ends lost 2 bases and 2 bases, in that order; junction bases with no gene match: 2. In DNA form, the CDR3 reads TGTGCCAGCAGTGAACGGGACAGGCCCTACAATGAGCAGTTCTTC. Its protein product is CASSERDRPYNEQFF.

A single count supports this clone. This chain links TRBV24-1 with TRBJ1-2; 8 positions match TRBD1. V was clipped by 8 bases and J by 6 bases; unmatched bases: 10. The CDR3 runs to 14 residues. Germline CDR1 reads KGHDR; CDR2 reads SFDVKD. The CDR3 loop reads CATNDGQGRDGYTF. The CDR3 region has the DNA TGTGCCACCAACGACGGACAGGGAAGGGATGGCTACACCTTC.

The CDR3 DNA is TGCGCCAGCAGCCCCGACAGGGTAGTAGATACGCAGTATTTT. It translates to CASSPDRVVDTQYF. V is TRBV4-1 and J is TRBJ2-3, with 7 bases fitting TRBD1. Germline lookup yields CDR1 MGHRA and CDR2 YSYEKL. With V trimmed by 4 bases and J by 5 bases, 6 bases remained unmatched. The CDR3 length is 14 residues.

The CDR3 bases are TGTGCCAGCAGCCAAGATGGAGGGTTTCAAGAGACCCAGTACTTC. It specifies CASSQDGGFQETQYF. The chain carries TRBV14 and TRBJ2-5, with D possibly matching TRBD2 (6 bases). V shed 0 bases and J shed 2 bases, with 10 bases lying between them. This CDR3 comprises 15 residues. Looked up from germline, CDR1 is SGHDN and CDR2 is FVKESK.

The chain employs TRBV24-1 and TRBJ1-1; a weak D match, TRBD1 (5 bases). V lost 6 bases and J lost 3, with 10 bases in between. Germline-derived CDR1 and CDR2 are KGHDR and SFDVKD. The CDR3 contains 13 residues. The CDR3 sequence is CATSLAGDTEAFF. CDR3 sequence (DNA): TGTGCCACCAGTTTAGCGGGGGACACTGAAGCTTTCTTT.

The chain has TRBV11-1 and TRBJ2-7; 8 bases fit TRBD1. CDR3 length: 15 amino acids. Germline-derived CDR1 and CDR2 are SGHAT and FQDESV (reference sequence). V lost 4 bases, J lost 0 bases, and 5 bases stayed unmatched. The CDR3 DNA reads TGTGCCAGCAGCTCACCGGGACAGGCCTCCTACGAGCAGTACTTC. Translation: CASSSPGQASYEQYF.

The V and J genes are TRBV6-5 and TRBJ1-2, with 7 bases fitting TRBD1. This CDR3 is 14 amino acids long. J was trimmed by 3 bases and V by 6 bases; bases with no gene match: 7. Germline V gene sequence: CDR1 MNHEY, CDR2 SVGAGI. This CDR3 is CASRKTGRDYGYTF. The CDR3 nucleotides read TGTGCCAGCAGAAAGACAGGGCGCGACTATGGCTACACCTTC.

The chain combines TRBV4-2 with TRBJ1-2; 11 bases are shared with TRBD1. Germline V CDR1 and CDR2: LGHNA, YNFKEQ. After removal of 5 bases from V and 7 bases from J, the junction contained 15 bases not matched to a gene. The CDR3 is 17 residues long. The CDR3 region has the DNA TGTGCCAGCAGCTCCCGGCTTGGGACAGGGGGAAATCGTGGCTACACCTTC. It is translated as CASSSRLGTGGNRGYTF.

This rearrangement joins TRBV7-9 to TRBJ1-1; maybe TRBD1 (6 bases). Germline V gene lookup returns CDR1 SEHNR and CDR2 FQNEAQ (reference sequence). V was cut by 3 bases and J by 6 bases, with 11 bases left in between. The CDR3 runs to 13 residues. The CDR3 protein is CASSFPRTAEAFF. The DNA of the CDR3 is TGTGCCAGCAGCTTTCCGAGGACAGCTGAAGCTTTCTTT.

CDR3 DNA sequence: TGTGCCAGCAGGACAGGAGGCAATCAGCCCCAGCATTTT. Encoded protein: CASRTGGNQPQHF. The chain combines TRBV27 with TRBJ1-5; possible D gene TRBD1, 6 bases. The V gene's germline CDR1 is MNHEY and CDR2 SMNVEV (reference sequence). Deletions cut 6 bases from V and 2 bases from J, with 8 bases between. This CDR3 contains 13 residues.

The chain combines TRBV3-1 (or the pseudogene TRBV3-2) with TRBJ1-2; 7 bases are shared with TRBD1. This CDR3 region has 13 residues. Germline loops: CDR1 LGHDT, CDR2 YNNKEL (reference sequence). V dropped 3 bases and J dropped 8; count of bases not matched to a gene: 6. The CDR3 loop is CASSQSDRAGYTF. The CDR3 region has the DNA TGTGCCAGCAGCCAGTCCGACAGGGCGGGCTACACCTTC.

This clone was seen a few times. The chain recombines TRBV19 with TRBJ2-2; a possible D gene is TRBD2 (6 bases). CDR3 size: 15 residues. From germline, CDR1 is LNHDA and CDR2 SQIVND (reference sequence). Trimming pared 5 bases from V and 4 bases from J, leaving 14 bases between. Written as DNA, the CDR3 is TGTGCCAGTAGTCCTGATAGCGGAAGCACCGGGGAGCTGTTTTTT. Translating it yields CASSPDSGSTGELFF.

Concerning this clone: The same CDR3 can be traced to other DNA sequences in this sample. The chain couples TRBV5-1 to TRBJ2-7; weak D call: TRBD1 (6 bases). Between the trimmed V and J ends, which lost 2 bases and 2 bases, there was a span of 8 bases. This CDR3 comprises 13 residues. Germline values: CDR1 SGHRS, CDR2 YFSETQ. The CDR3 region is CASSLQGPYEQYF. Here the CDR3 DNA reads TGCGCCAGCAGCTTACAGGGCCCCTACGAGCAGTACTTC.

The rearrangement links TRBV23-1 to TRBJ1-6; D not certain. TRBV23-1 is treated as an ORF (open reading frame) with a function not yet certain. The V gene lost 0 bases and the J gene lost 0 bases, with 9 bases spanning the gap. The CDR3 covers 17 residues. The CDR3 here is CASSQSEPSSYNSPLHF. The DNA of the CDR3 is TGCGCCAGCAGTCAATCCGAGCCTAGCTCCTATAATTCACCCCTCCACTTT.

The rearrangement links TRBV5-5 to TRBJ1-5, with TRBD1 matching over 8 bases. The ends lost 4 bases at V and 7 bases at J; junction bases unmatched: 10. Germline V lookup: CDR1 SGHKS, CDR2 YYEKEE (reference sequence). The CDR3 spans 15 residues. CDR3 protein: CASSPGTGGTQPQHF. In nucleotides, the CDR3 is TGTGCCAGCAGCCCGGGGACAGGTGGTACCCAGCCCCAGCATTTT.

The V and J genes are TRBV29-1 and TRBJ1-2; a weak D match, TRBD1 (6 bases). The V end lost 5 bases, the J end lost 4 bases, and 14 bases lay between the germline ends. Germline values: CDR1 SQVTM, CDR2 ANQGSEA. The CDR3 is 13 residues long. The CDR3 DNA reads TGCAGCGTTATCGCTGGGGGCCCCTATGGCTACACCTTC. This encodes CSVIAGGPYGYTF.

The gene calls are TRBV5-1 and TRBJ1-4, with D possibly TRBD1 on 6 matching bases. The germline V gene encodes CDR1 SGHRS and CDR2 YFSETQ. The V gene lost 4 bases and the J gene lost 7 bases, with 14 bases spanning the gap. The CDR3 sequence is 14 residues long. CDR3 nucleotides: TGCGCCAGCAGCATTCAGGGGATAGGTGAAAAACTGTTTTTT. Protein product: CASSIQGIGEKLFF.

The chain links TRBV4-2 to TRBJ1-3, with 9 bases fitting TRBD1. CDR3 size: 16 residues. Germline lookup yields CDR1 LGHNA and CDR2 YNFKEQ. Trimming cost V 1 base and J 3 bases; bases outside gene matches: 4. The CDR3 sequence: CASSQVGTGNGNTIYF. The CDR3 coding sequence is TGTGCCAGCAGCCAAGTTGGGACAGGGAATGGAAACACCATATATTTT.

The chain recombines TRBV14 with TRBJ2-7, with D possibly TRBD1 on 5 matching bases. Looked up from germline, CDR1 is SGHDN and CDR2 is FVKESK. Trimming left V 3 bases short and J 0 bases short, with 12 bases between. The CDR3 totals 15 residues. CDR3 bases: TGTGCCAGCAGCCATCCAGGGATGGGCTCCTACGAGCAGTACGTC. It specifies CASSHPGMGSYEQYV.

The chain carries TRBV24-1 and TRBJ2-3, with 7 nucleotides matching TRBD1. V shed 7 bases, J shed 5 bases, and the junction held 8 bases outside the gene matches. Germline V CDR1 and CDR2: KGHDR, SFDVKD. The CDR3 is 14 amino acids. CDR3 DNA: TGTGCCACCAGCCCTCGGACAGGTCAAGATACGCAGTATTTT. This codes for CATSPRTGQDTQYF.

V is TRBV27 and J is TRBJ1-4; TRBD1 matches 8 bases. The CDR3 loop spans 15 amino acids. V lost 5 bases to trimming and J lost 4 bases; unmatched junction nucleotides: 6. The V gene's germline CDR1 is MNHEY and CDR2 SMNVEV (reference sequence). CDR3 nucleotide sequence: TGTGCCAGCAGTGCACGGACAGGGCGTAATGAAAAACTGTTTTTT. The encoded protein is CASSARTGRNEKLFF.

The chain has TRBV2 and TRBJ2-2, with 11 bases identical to TRBD1. The CDR3 has 14 residues. Germline CDR1 is SNHLY and CDR2 is FYNNEI. V gave up 9 bases and J gave up 7 bases; unmatched junction bases: 7. This CDR3 is CARSDRGLGGELFF. Here the CDR3 DNA reads TGTGCCAGATCGGACAGGGGGCTGGGCGGGGAGCTGTTTTTT. The entire variable domain, with the rest obtained from reference TRBV2 and TRBJ2-2, is as follows: EPEVTQTPSHQVTQMGQEVILRCVPISNHLYFYWYRQILGQKVEFLVSFYNNEISEKSEIFDDQFSVERPDGSNFTLKIRSTKLEDSAMYFCARSDRGLGGELFFGEGSRLTVL.

The chain joins TRBV15 to TRBJ1-4; perhaps TRBD1 as D (6 bases). The germline V gene has CDR1 LNHNV and CDR2 YYDKDF (reference sequence). CDR3 size: 17 residues. Deletions cut 3 bases from V and 2 bases from J, with 16 bases between. The CDR3 reads CATSRGLQGITNEKLFF. The CDR3 coding sequence is TGTGCCACCAGCAGGGGCTTACAGGGTATCACTAATGAAAAACTGTTTTTT.

The chain recombines TRBV12-3 or TRBV12-4 with TRBJ1-1; possibly TRBD1 for D (5 bases). V lost 2 bases, J lost 1 base, and 5 bases lay in between. The CDR3 has 13 residues. The CDR3 loop is CASSLQGNTEAFF. CDR3 coding DNA: TGTGCCAGCAGTTTACAGGGGAACACTGAAGCTTTCTTT.

This clone was observed once. The chain carries TRBV25-1 and TRBJ1-1; a weak D match, TRBD1 (6 bases). There are 12 residues in the CDR3. Germline V CDR1 and CDR2: MGHDK, SYGVNS. Trimming took 7 bases from V and 1 from J, leaving 7 bases between them. The CDR3 DNA reads as TGTGCCAGCAAGACAGGGAACACTGAAGCTTTCTTT. Encoded protein: CASKTGNTEAFF.

The CDR3 nucleotides are TGTGCCAGCAGCTTGGGGACAGGGATGAACACTGAAGCTTTCTTT. Its protein product is CASSLGTGMNTEAFF. The V and J genes are TRBV5-6 and TRBJ1-1, with 8 bases lining up with TRBD1. The CDR3 contains 15 residues. Germline V gene lookup returns CDR1 SGHDT and CDR2 YYEEEE. The V segment lost 0 bases and the J segment 0 bases; nucleotides outside the gene matches: 1.

The chain combines TRBV9 with TRBJ2-3; 14 nucleotides align to TRBD2. Germline values: CDR1 SGDLS, CDR2 YYNGEE. The CDR3 loop spans 18 amino acids. V lost 4 bases, J lost 1 base, and 8 bases stayed unmatched. The CDR3 DNA reads TGTGCCAGCAGCCCCCTCGGGACTAGCGGGGGCCGCACAGATACGCAGTATTTT. The encoded protein is CASSPLGTSGGRTDTQYF. The full variable domain, with the rest looked up from reference TRBV9 and TRBJ2-3, is DSGVTQTPKHLITATGQRVTLRCSPRSGDLSVYWYQQSLDQGLQFLIQYYNGEERAKGNILERFSAQQFPDLHSELNLSSLELGDSALYFCASSPLGTSGGRTDTQYFGPGTRLTVL.